What follows are 20 T cell receptor beta chains derived from one specimen sequenced in a study of blood T cell repertoires in COVID-19. Sequencing was performed with immunoSEQ multiplex PCR; in TCRdb, only in-frame clones are kept and a portion is missing. Among approximately 270,000 clones listed, under 95% were seen once. Sample: PBMCs or T cells enriched from blood (not recorded which). The receptor set was obtained from a man between 40 and 49 years old who had been exposed to COVID-19.

Only a few counts were recorded for this clone. The chain has TRBV7-9 and TRBJ2-1; TRBD2 agrees at 7 bases. This CDR3 is 14 amino acids long. The V gene's germline CDR1 is SEHNR and CDR2 FQNEAQ (reference sequence). V trimming: 9 bases; J trimming: 4 bases; junction bases outside the gene matches: 9. The CDR3 coding sequence is TGTGCCAGTTTAAGAGAAGCGGGGTACAATGAGCAGTTCTTC. This codes for CASLREAGYNEQFF.

This CDR3 is CATSRDKGLYGYTF. The CDR3 DNA sequence: TGTGCCACCAGCAGAGATAAAGGACTCTATGGCTACACCTTC. The chain employs TRBV15 and TRBJ1-2; D uncertain. The CDR3 is 14 amino acids. Germline V gene lookup returns CDR1 LNHNV and CDR2 YYDKDF (reference sequence). V was pared by 0 bases and J by 4 bases, with 9 bases between.

V is TRBV28 and J is TRBJ1-2; possible D gene TRBD1, 6 bases. Per the germline V gene, CDR1 is MDHEN and CDR2 is SYDVKM. Trimming left V 3 bases short and J 7 bases short, with 12 bases between. The CDR3 is 13 amino acids. CDR3 region: CASSFGGAAGYTF. The CDR3 DNA is TGTGCCAGCAGTTTTGGGGGCGCCGCTGGCTACACCTTC.

Here the CDR3 reads CSVDGQADDYGYTF. The CDR3 DNA reads TGCAGCGTTGACGGACAGGCCGATGACTATGGCTACACCTTC. The chain links TRBV29-1 to TRBJ1-2, with 7 bases identical to TRBD1. With 3 bases clipped from V and 3 bases from J, the junction kept 7 bases outside the gene matches. The germline gives CDR1 SQVTM, CDR2 ANQGSEA. The CDR3 has 14 residues.

The chain uses TRBV5-6 and TRBJ1-1; 7 bases are a match to TRBD1. The germline gives CDR1 SGHDT, CDR2 YYEEEE. With 3 bases clipped from V and 1 base from J, the junction kept 6 bases outside the gene matches. CDR3 length: 15 amino acids. The CDR3 spells CASSSPRQGNTEAFF. CDR3 in DNA: TGTGCCAGCAGCTCCCCCCGACAGGGGAACACTGAAGCTTTCTTT.

The V call is TRBV20-1, the J call TRBJ1-5; D may be TRBD1 (6 bases). The CDR3 loop spans 14 amino acids. CDR1 DFQATT and CDR2 SNEGSKA come from the germline V gene (reference sequence). V gave up 6 bases and J gave up 4 bases, with 16 bases separating them. CDR3 sequence (DNA): TGCAGTGCAAGTACAGGGTCTGCGAATCAGCCCCAGCATTTT. Protein product: CSASTGSANQPQHF.

The V call is TRBV19, the J call TRBJ2-1; D is unclear. This CDR3 comprises 12 residues. V was trimmed by 3 bases and J by 8 bases, leaving 8 bases between them. The V gene's germline CDR1 is LNHDA and CDR2 SQIVND (reference sequence). The CDR3: CASSISLDEQFF. In nucleotides, the CDR3 is TGTGCCAGTAGTATTTCACTCGATGAGCAGTTCTTC.

The rearrangement uses TRBV19 and TRBJ2-1; possibly TRBD2 for D (6 bases). The CDR3 loop spans 16 amino acids. CDR1 and CDR2 (germline): LNHDA, SQIVND (reference sequence). The V end was cut by 5 bases, the J end by 2 bases, with 16 bases between. CDR3 nucleotide sequence: TGTGCCAGTAGTGGGAGTGGGAGGCCCCCCTACAATGAGCAGTTCTTC. Residues: CASSGSGRPPYNEQFF.

The chain carries TRBV24-1 and TRBJ1-5, with unresolved D. Germline V gene lookup returns CDR1 KGHDR and CDR2 SFDVKD. There are 12 residues in the CDR3. The V gene lost 9 bases and the J gene lost 0 bases, with 5 bases spanning the gap. In DNA, the CDR3 is TGTGCCACCGGAGATAGCAATCAGCCCCAGCATTTT. Its protein product is CATGDSNQPQHF.

This rearrangement joins TRBV28 to TRBJ1-1, with 10 nucleotides matching TRBD1. From germline, CDR1 is MDHEN and CDR2 SYDVKM. The CDR3 length is 14 residues. The J segment lost 5 bases and the V segment lost 7 bases, leaving 7 bases of the junction unmatched. The CDR3 DNA reads TGTGCCAGCAACGGACAGGGGGTGAGGACTGAAGCTTTCTTT. Its protein product is CASNGQGVRTEAFF.

The chain joins TRBV7-3 to TRBJ1-1, with D maybe TRBD1 (5 bases). The germline V and J ends were trimmed by 3 bases and 3 bases, with 8 bases remaining between them. This CDR3 is built from 13 residues. The germline V gene has CDR1 SGHTA and CDR2 FQGTGA. This CDR3 is CASSFAGDTEAFF. CDR3 DNA: TGTGCCAGCAGCTTTGCGGGGGACACTGAAGCTTTCTTT.

The CDR3 DNA reads as TGTGCCTGGAGTGGACTAGCGGGAGATGAGCAGTTCTTC. The encoded protein is CAWSGLAGDEQFF. The chain recombines TRBV30 with TRBJ2-1; 12 nucleotides line up with TRBD2. Germline lookup yields CDR1 GTSNPN and CDR2 SVGIG (reference sequence). The length of the CDR3 is 13 residues. The V gene end was trimmed by 1 base and the J gene end by 8 bases; junction bases not matched to a gene: 0.

The chain couples TRBV30 to TRBJ1-2, with 8 bases lining up with TRBD1. CDR1 and CDR2 from the germline V gene are GTSNPN and SVGIG (reference sequence). Trimming took 1 base from V and 2 from J; bases not matched to a gene: 3. The CDR3 totals 14 residues. CDR3 loop: CAWSGQGRNYGYTF. The CDR3 DNA sequence: TGTGCCTGGAGTGGACAGGGGCGCAACTATGGCTACACCTTC.

The chain links TRBV27 to TRBJ1-5; no definite D call. With 2 bases removed from V and 3 bases from J, the gap between germline ends came to 11 bases. Germline V gene data show CDR1 as MNHEY and CDR2 as SMNVEV (reference sequence). This CDR3 has 15 residues. CDR3 residues: CASSLEGAYNQPQHF. The CDR3 bases are TGTGCCAGCAGTTTAGAGGGTGCGTACAATCAGCCCCAGCATTTT.

The chain employs TRBV10-1 and TRBJ1-1; no clear D. Trimming shortened V by 8 bases and J by 3 bases, and 13 bases separated the two germline ends. The CDR3 totals 13 residues. Germline CDR1 is WNHNN and CDR2 is SYGVQD (reference sequence). The CDR3 nucleotides are TGCGCCAGCTGCGAGGGTTTCCACACTGAAGCTTTCTTT. As protein: CASCEGFHTEAFF.

The rearrangement uses TRBV5-1 and TRBJ1-1; D is ambiguous. The CDR3 sequence is 13 residues long. The V gene lost 0 bases and the J gene lost 3 bases, with 6 bases spanning the gap. In germline, CDR1 is SGHRS, CDR2 YFSETQ. The CDR3 DNA reads TGCGCCAGCAGCTTGGTAGCGGACACTGAAGCTTTCTTT. Translated, it gives CASSLVADTEAFF.

The chain uses TRBV5-1 and TRBJ1-2, with 9 bases lining up with TRBD1. V trimming: 4 bases; J trimming: 5 bases; junction bases outside the gene matches: 9. This CDR3 has 15 residues. Germline V gives CDR1 SGHRS, CDR2 YFSETQ. The CDR3 coding sequence is TGCGCCAGCAGCGCTGGAGCCGACAGGGGGTATGGCTACACCTTC. As protein: CASSAGADRGYGYTF.

The chain recombines TRBV7-2 with TRBJ1-5; D unclear. Trimming left V 0 bases short and J 2 bases short, with 14 bases between. The germline V gene encodes CDR1 SGHTA and CDR2 FQGNSA. This CDR3 is built from 17 residues. For the CDR3, the DNA is TGTGCCAGCAGCTTAGCAGGGAGCAGTCTCGGCAATCAGCCCCAGCATTTT. Its translation is CASSLAGSSLGNQPQHF.

The chain links TRBV6-4 to TRBJ1-6, with TRBD1 as a possible D gene (5 bases). V was cut by 10 bases and J by 4 bases, with 14 bases left in between. CDR1 is MRHNA, CDR2 SNTAGT, per germline. The CDR3 has 14 residues. CDR3 loop: CATRAGPYNSPLHF. CDR3 nucleotides: TGTGCCACCAGAGCGGGACCGTATAATTCACCCCTCCACTTT.

The V call is TRBV10-3, the J call TRBJ2-7; TRBD2 might be the D (5 bases). Germline CDR1 is ENHRY and CDR2 is SYGVKD. V gave up 7 bases and J gave up 5 bases, with 15 bases separating them. The CDR3 spans 13 residues. The CDR3 DNA reads as TGTGCCATCAAAGACTCGGAGGCGAACGAGCAGTACTTC. It is translated as CAIKDSEANEQYF.